Each of the 30 T cell receptor beta chains below was sequenced from the same sample in a study of beta chain features in type 1 diabetes (dated by TCRdb to 2017 to 2018). Library prep was done by the immunoSEQ multiplex PCR assay. All of the isolated RNA was reverse transcribed with the High Capacity cDNA Reverse Transcription Kit, so expressed TCRB transcripts were sequenced. Drawn from immuneACCESS, this table holds only the in-frame rearrangements with V and J called that TCRdb kept. Clones are partly lost; checked studies trace under half to an unresolved V gene and leave the rest unexplained. The sample table shows 680,000 or so clones, and around 15% are seen once. The ten largest clones take up about 0.087% of the sample. The specimen was naive CD4+ T cells from blood. The cell subset or site label of this sample denotes: true naive CD4+ T cells. The receptors stem from a man between 18 and 35 years old in good health.

The chain is built from TRBV5-1 and TRBJ2-1; D tentatively fits TRBD1 or TRBD2 (5 bases each). V lost 2 bases, J lost 4 bases, and 10 bases lay in between. Germline CDR1 and CDR2: SGHRS and YFSETQ. This CDR3 has 14 residues. The CDR3 sequence: CASSFGTEYNEQFF. The CDR3 region has the DNA TGCGCCAGCAGCTTTGGGACGGAATACAATGAGCAGTTCTTC.

This clone was seen a handful of times. The J gene is TRBJ2-7, the V gene TRBV5-4; D is unresolved. The germline CDR1 and CDR2 sequences are SGHNT and YYREEE (reference sequence). The ends were cut back, 4 bases at V and 0 bases at J, with 17 bases in the middle. The CDR3 has 16 amino acids. The CDR3: CASSIDPQGSSYEQYF. The CDR3 nucleotides are TGTGCCAGCAGCATTGACCCCCAAGGTAGCTCCTACGAGCAGTACTTC.

V usage is TRBV11-3 and J usage is TRBJ1-6; D remains unclear. The ends were cut back, 0 bases at V and 9 bases at J, with 9 bases in the middle. Germline V gene lookup returns CDR1 SGHNT and CDR2 YENEEA. The CDR3 covers 14 residues. CDR3 region: CASSLDYAGSPLHF. In DNA, the CDR3 is TGTGCCAGCAGCTTAGATTACGCTGGTTCACCCCTCCACTTT.

The V and J genes are TRBV11-2 and TRBJ2-4; maybe TRBD1 (5 bases). V lost 4 bases and J 0 bases, leaving 7 bases between the germline ends. This CDR3 is 14 amino acids long. CDR1 SGHAT and CDR2 FQNNGV come from the germline V gene. DNA for the CDR3: TGTGCCAGCAGCTCGACAGTAGCCAAAAACATTCAGTACTTC. Its translation: CASSSTVAKNIQYF.

The chain carries TRBV5-4 and TRBJ2-7, with a weak D call TRBD2 (5 bases). CDR1 and CDR2 (germline): SGHNT, YYREEE (reference sequence). There are 13 residues in the CDR3. V was cut by 6 bases and J by 4 bases, with 14 bases left in between. The CDR3 DNA is TGTGCCAGCACCGGAGCGTCGGGATACGAGCAGTACTTC. It is translated as CASTGASGYEQYF.

A few counts support this clone. The CDR3 spells CSVEDPLGLIDGYTF. CDR3 sequence (DNA): TGCAGCGTTGAAGATCCGTTAGGGTTGATTGATGGCTACACCTTC. The chain recombines TRBV29-1 with TRBJ1-2; D remains ambiguous. Per the germline V gene, CDR1 is SQVTM and CDR2 is ANQGSEA. The CDR3 is 15 residues long. V was clipped by 0 bases and J by 6 bases, with 17 bases between them.

This clone has a handful of counts. The chain is built from TRBV10-3 and TRBJ2-3; D not resolved. This CDR3 is 14 amino acids long. Germline assignment: CDR1 ENHRY and CDR2 SYGVKD. The V and J ends lost 4 bases and 0 bases respectively, with 8 bases between them. CDR3 DNA: TGTGCCATCAGTGTTAGGGATAGCACAGATACGCAGTATTTT. Translating gives CAISVRDSTDTQYF.

This clone was seen only a few times. The V and J genes are TRBV9 and TRBJ1-6, with a possible D match to TRBD1 (5 bases). The V and J ends lost 3 bases and 8 bases respectively, with 15 bases between them. Germline values: CDR1 SGDLS, CDR2 YYNGEE. The CDR3 loop spans 15 amino acids. The CDR3 DNA is TGTGCCAGCAGCGGGCGAAGGGGAAGGGATTCACCCCTCCACTTT. It encodes CASSGRRGRDSPLHF.

This clone was seen more than once but under ten times. This sequence joins TRBV23-1 and TRBJ1-1; no definite D call. TRBV23-1 is annotated as an ORF whose role is uncertain. V gave up 6 bases and J gave up 0 bases, with 23 bases separating them. This CDR3 spans 18 amino acids. CDR3 sequence: CASRQTVVGHLMNTEAFF. In DNA, the CDR3 is TGCGCCAGCAGACAGACCGTTGTGGGCCATCTAATGAACACTGAAGCTTTCTTT.

V gene TRBV7-2 combines with J gene TRBJ2-7; D remains unclear. V was cut by 7 bases and J by 0 bases, with 16 bases left in between. Germline V gene sequence: CDR1 SGHTA, CDR2 FQGNSA. The length of the CDR3 is 15 residues. In DNA, the CDR3 is TGTGCCAGCACCGAAAGATACGGGTTCTCCTACGAGCAGTACTTC. It is translated as CASTERYGFSYEQYF.

This clone was seen a handful of times. The chain uses TRBV7-6 and TRBJ1-5; perhaps TRBD1 as D (6 bases). Germline V gives CDR1 SGHVS, CDR2 FNYEAQ. The CDR3 is made up of 17 amino acids. V was trimmed by 0 bases and J by 2 bases, leaving 14 bases between them. The CDR3 loop is CASSLAGGPGGNQPQHF. The CDR3 DNA follows: TGTGCCAGCAGCTTAGCTGGGGGCCCGGGAGGCAATCAGCCCCAGCATTTT.

The CDR3 region has the DNA TGTGCCAGCAGCCCGAGGGGCCAGGGACCCTACGAGCAGTACTTC. As protein: CASSPRGQGPYEQYF. The chain employs TRBV7-2 and TRBJ2-7, with D perhaps matching TRBD1 or TRBD2 (5 bases each). Germline loops: CDR1 SGHTA, CDR2 FQGNSA. The CDR3 totals 15 residues. Between the trimmed V and J ends, which lost 5 bases and 2 bases, there was a span of 16 bases.

This clone was counted between two and nine times. This chain joins TRBV6-5 and TRBJ2-3, with 8 positions matching TRBD2. J was trimmed by 5 bases and V by 7 bases; bases with no gene match: 11. Germline CDR1 reads MNHEY; CDR2 reads SVGAGI. The length of the CDR3 is 15 residues. CDR3 amino acids: CASTINSGGQDTQYF. CDR3 coding DNA: TGTGCCAGCACCATTAACTCGGGGGGGCAAGATACGCAGTATTTT.

This chain joins TRBV7-9 and TRBJ2-7; D is undetermined. V gave up 1 base and J gave up 5 bases, with 15 bases separating them. The V gene's germline CDR1 is SEHNR and CDR2 FQNEAQ (reference sequence). This CDR3 comprises 15 residues. The CDR3 loop reads CASSLDSAWLNEQYF. The DNA for the CDR3 is TGTGCCAGCAGCTTAGATTCTGCTTGGTTGAACGAGCAGTACTTC.

This clone came up a few times. V and J are TRBV6-4 and TRBJ2-1; D is possibly TRBD1 (5 bases). The CDR3 is 13 amino acids. Per germline, CDR1 MRHNA and CDR2 SNTAGT. V gave up 4 bases and J gave up 6 bases, with 10 bases separating them. The CDR3 spells CASSGQFSNEQFF. The CDR3 nucleotides are TGTGCCAGCAGTGGACAGTTTTCCAATGAGCAGTTCTTC.

The chain couples TRBV4-2 to TRBJ2-3; 15 bases agree with TRBD2. V shed 4 bases and J 1 base; nucleotides not matched to a gene: 3. Germline V gene sequence: CDR1 LGHNA, CDR2 YNFKEQ. This CDR3 is built from 17 residues. Written as DNA, the CDR3 is TGTGCCAGCAGCCCCGGACTAGCGGGGGGGGGCACAGATACGCAGTATTTT. Its protein product is CASSPGLAGGGTDTQYF.

A few counts support this clone. This chain uses TRBV5-6 with TRBJ2-1; maybe TRBD1 (6 bases). The length of the CDR3 is 13 residues. Germline CDR1 reads SGHDT; CDR2 reads YYEEEE. The V gene lost 4 bases and the J gene lost 15 bases, with 20 bases spanning the gap. CDR3 region: CASSLRVRGNRFF. The CDR3 nucleotides read TGTGCCAGCAGCCTCCGAGTCAGGGGTAATCGGTTCTTC. Drawing the rest from reference TRBV5-6 and TRBJ2-1, the complete variable domain is DAGVTQSPTHLIKTRGQQVTLRCSPKSGHDTVSWYQQALGQGPQFIFQYYEEEERQRGNFPDRFSGHQFPNYSSELNVNALLLGDSALYLCASSLRVRGNRFFGPGTRLTVL.

This clone was seen only a few times. V and J are TRBV5-4 and TRBJ2-2; the match to TRBD2 covers 13 bases. This CDR3 region has 15 residues. CDR1 and CDR2 (germline): SGHNT, YYREEE (reference sequence). Losses at the gene ends were 3 bases for V and 8 bases for J; bases not matched to a gene: 4. The CDR3 sequence is CASSSTSGREGELFF. Written as DNA, the CDR3 is TGTGCCAGCAGCTCAACTAGCGGGAGGGAAGGGGAGCTGTTTTTT.

The CDR3 loop reads CASLGGGTEQFF. The CDR3 DNA reads TGTGCCAGCCTGGGGGGCGGGACTGAGCAGTTCTTC. V usage is TRBV2 and J usage is TRBJ2-1, with D possibly called TRBD1 or TRBD2 (6 bases each). There are 12 residues in the CDR3. Per germline, CDR1 SNHLY and CDR2 FYNNEI. V was clipped by 8 bases and J by 9 bases, with 14 bases between them.

The chain couples TRBV5-1 to TRBJ2-4, with TRBD1 matching 9 bases. This CDR3 spans 13 amino acids. Germline V gene data show CDR1 as SGHRS and CDR2 as YFSETQ. Unmatched junction bases numbered 8, after V lost 5 bases and J lost 11 bases. CDR3 loop: CASRPGQGFLQYF. CDR3 sequence (DNA): TGCGCCAGCAGACCGGGACAGGGTTTCCTTCAGTACTTC.

This clone was observed a single time. J is TRBJ2-3 and V is TRBV2; D is unclear. CDR1 SNHLY and CDR2 FYNNEI come from the germline V gene. V was shortened by 8 bases and J by 2 bases, with 11 bases between the two germline ends. The CDR3 is made up of 13 amino acids. CDR3 in DNA: TGTGCCAGCCAGCAGGATTTCACAGATACGCAGTATTTT. Translated: CASQQDFTDTQYF.

This sequence joins TRBV19 and TRBJ1-4; a weak D match, TRBD1 (6 bases). CDR3 length: 13 amino acids. From germline, CDR1 is LNHDA and CDR2 SQIVND (reference sequence). Trimming removed 4 bases at V and 8 bases at J, with 11 bases between. The CDR3 nucleotides are TGTGCCAGTAGTACAGGACAGAAAGAAAAACTGTTTTTT. Protein: CASSTGQKEKLFF.

The chain recombines TRBV28 with TRBJ2-7, with a tentative D call TRBD1 (5 bases). The CDR3 runs to 13 residues. The germline gives CDR1 MDHEN, CDR2 SYDVKM. The V gene lost 8 bases and the J gene lost 2 bases, with 13 bases spanning the gap. The CDR3 reads CASLITGTYEQYF. In nucleotides, the CDR3 is TGTGCCAGCCTCATCACAGGAACCTACGAGCAGTACTTC.

This clone showed up just a few times. The chain is built from TRBV9 and TRBJ1-4; D gene uncertain. The CDR3 extends over 15 amino acids. The germline CDR1 and CDR2 sequences are SGDLS and YYNGEE. The V and J ends lost 0 bases and 6 bases respectively, with 12 bases between them. The CDR3 nucleotides are TGTGCCAGCAGCGTAGCTGTAAGAGAAGATGAAAAACTGTTTTTT. It encodes CASSVAVREDEKLFF. The variable domain in full, completed from reference TRBV9 and TRBJ1-4, reads DSGVTQTPKHLITATGQRVTLRCSPRSGDLSVYWYQQSLDQGLQFLIQYYNGEERAKGNILERFSAQQFPDLHSELNLSSLELGDSALYFCASSVAVREDEKLFFGSGTQLSVL.

Comments on this clone: This sample includes further DNA sequences coding for the same CDR3. CDR3 DNA: TGTGCCAGCAGTCCGGACAGGAACTATGGCTACACCTTC. This encodes CASSPDRNYGYTF. J is TRBJ1-2 and V is TRBV7-2; 7 nucleotides match TRBD1. Trimming removed 6 bases from V and 2 bases from J; junction bases left unmatched: 3. CDR1 is SGHTA and CDR2 is FQGNSA in the germline V gene. The CDR3 is made up of 13 amino acids.

The V and J genes are TRBV5-4 and TRBJ2-5; possible D gene TRBD1, 5 bases. V lost 1 base, J lost 1 base, and 11 bases lay in between. The CDR3 loop spans 15 amino acids. Looked up from germline, CDR1 is SGHNT and CDR2 is YYREEE (reference sequence). CDR3 region: CASSLPQGRQETQYF. The DNA for the CDR3 is TGTGCCAGCAGCTTGCCGCAGGGCCGCCAAGAGACCCAGTACTTC.

V and J are TRBV15 and TRBJ1-4; 8 positions agree with TRBD1. The germline V gene has CDR1 LNHNV and CDR2 YYDKDF (reference sequence). J gave up 1 base and V 3 bases, and 4 bases lay outside the gene matches. This CDR3 spans 16 amino acids. CDR3 in DNA: TGTGCCACCAGCAGGGCAGGGGGCTTAACTAATGAAAAACTGTTTTTT. This sequence encodes CATSRAGGLTNEKLFF.

This clone showed up just a few times. The V gene is TRBV9, the J gene TRBJ2-5; 9 positions agree with TRBD1. The germline gives CDR1 SGDLS, CDR2 YYNGEE. The ends lost 0 bases at V and 5 bases at J; junction bases unmatched: 5. The CDR3 sequence is 15 residues long. The CDR3 sequence is CASSVGGTGSETQYF. The DNA for the CDR3 is TGTGCCAGCAGCGTAGGAGGGACAGGGAGTGAGACCCAGTACTTC.

In regard to this clone: At one end the junction does not follow the germline gene, possibly because of a read error. The CDR3 spells CASNRQGGSHNSPLHF. The CDR3 DNA is TGTGCCAGCAACCGCCAAGGGGGCTCCCATAATTCACCCCTCCACTTT. V and J are TRBV14 and TRBJ1-6; 7 bases fit TRBD1. The CDR3 totals 16 residues. Germline assignment: CDR1 SGHDN and CDR2 FVKESK.

The chain uses TRBV4-1 and TRBJ1-4; D is perhaps TRBD1 (5 bases). The CDR3 contains 16 residues. From germline, CDR1 is MGHRA and CDR2 YSYEKL. Trimming pared 1 base from V and 5 bases from J, leaving 14 bases between. CDR3 sequence: CASSQVGRANNEKLFF. Here the CDR3 DNA reads TGCGCCAGCAGCCAAGTTGGCAGGGCGAACAATGAAAAACTGTTTTTT.